Listed below are T cell receptor beta chains from one sample, sequenced in a study of response to subunit inactivated influenza vaccine. TCRdb reprocessed the RT-PCR reads with MiXCR, giving one entry per CDR3 protein. This sample yields over 400,000 distinct CDR3 sequences, of which over 10% are seen a single time; over 10% belongs to the top ten. Sequenced here: PBMCs from blood, sampled roughly 46 days after vaccination. The receptor set was obtained from a man aged 50-59 years who received an inactivated influenza vaccine. The conserved cysteine and the conserved F or W are not part of the CDR3 here.

V gene: TRBV30; J gene: TRBJ2-7; CDR3 protein: AWSVGGALSYEQY
V gene: TRBV4-3; J gene: TRBJ1-4; CDR3 protein: ASSQDYRDGNEKLF
V gene: TRBV29-1; J gene: TRBJ1-1; CDR3 protein: SVAGGLNTEAF
V gene: TRBV2; J gene: TRBJ2-5; CDR3 protein: ASRVAGGPETQY
V gene: TRBV5-1; J gene: TRBJ2-3; CDR3 protein: ASRSFTDTQY
V gene: TRBV9; J gene: TRBJ1-4; CDR3 protein: ASSVGRGEKLF
V gene: TRBV20-1; J gene: TRBJ2-1; CDR3 protein: CARGTSPTYNEQF
V gene: TRBV20-1; J gene: TRBJ2-1; CDR3 protein: SGHDSKNNEQF
V gene: TRBV28; J gene: TRBJ1-1; CDR3 protein: ASSNPGQGASEAF
V gene: TRBV20-1; J gene: TRBJ2-1; CDR3 protein: SAREREGVSYNEQF
V gene: TRBV5-1; J gene: TRBJ2-5; CDR3 protein: ASSLGPRGSGETQY
V gene: TRBV12-3/TRBV12-4; J gene: TRBJ2-1; CDR3 protein: ASSLRHPYNEQF
V gene: TRBV30; J gene: TRBJ2-5; CDR3 protein: AWSGQQETQY
V gene: TRBV29-1; J gene: TRBJ2-5; CDR3 protein: SVRGQGGETQY
V gene: TRBV7-2; J gene: TRBJ1-6; CDR3 protein: ASSIGTGPYNSPLH
V gene: TRBV7-2; J gene: TRBJ2-3; CDR3 protein: ASGGGDTQY